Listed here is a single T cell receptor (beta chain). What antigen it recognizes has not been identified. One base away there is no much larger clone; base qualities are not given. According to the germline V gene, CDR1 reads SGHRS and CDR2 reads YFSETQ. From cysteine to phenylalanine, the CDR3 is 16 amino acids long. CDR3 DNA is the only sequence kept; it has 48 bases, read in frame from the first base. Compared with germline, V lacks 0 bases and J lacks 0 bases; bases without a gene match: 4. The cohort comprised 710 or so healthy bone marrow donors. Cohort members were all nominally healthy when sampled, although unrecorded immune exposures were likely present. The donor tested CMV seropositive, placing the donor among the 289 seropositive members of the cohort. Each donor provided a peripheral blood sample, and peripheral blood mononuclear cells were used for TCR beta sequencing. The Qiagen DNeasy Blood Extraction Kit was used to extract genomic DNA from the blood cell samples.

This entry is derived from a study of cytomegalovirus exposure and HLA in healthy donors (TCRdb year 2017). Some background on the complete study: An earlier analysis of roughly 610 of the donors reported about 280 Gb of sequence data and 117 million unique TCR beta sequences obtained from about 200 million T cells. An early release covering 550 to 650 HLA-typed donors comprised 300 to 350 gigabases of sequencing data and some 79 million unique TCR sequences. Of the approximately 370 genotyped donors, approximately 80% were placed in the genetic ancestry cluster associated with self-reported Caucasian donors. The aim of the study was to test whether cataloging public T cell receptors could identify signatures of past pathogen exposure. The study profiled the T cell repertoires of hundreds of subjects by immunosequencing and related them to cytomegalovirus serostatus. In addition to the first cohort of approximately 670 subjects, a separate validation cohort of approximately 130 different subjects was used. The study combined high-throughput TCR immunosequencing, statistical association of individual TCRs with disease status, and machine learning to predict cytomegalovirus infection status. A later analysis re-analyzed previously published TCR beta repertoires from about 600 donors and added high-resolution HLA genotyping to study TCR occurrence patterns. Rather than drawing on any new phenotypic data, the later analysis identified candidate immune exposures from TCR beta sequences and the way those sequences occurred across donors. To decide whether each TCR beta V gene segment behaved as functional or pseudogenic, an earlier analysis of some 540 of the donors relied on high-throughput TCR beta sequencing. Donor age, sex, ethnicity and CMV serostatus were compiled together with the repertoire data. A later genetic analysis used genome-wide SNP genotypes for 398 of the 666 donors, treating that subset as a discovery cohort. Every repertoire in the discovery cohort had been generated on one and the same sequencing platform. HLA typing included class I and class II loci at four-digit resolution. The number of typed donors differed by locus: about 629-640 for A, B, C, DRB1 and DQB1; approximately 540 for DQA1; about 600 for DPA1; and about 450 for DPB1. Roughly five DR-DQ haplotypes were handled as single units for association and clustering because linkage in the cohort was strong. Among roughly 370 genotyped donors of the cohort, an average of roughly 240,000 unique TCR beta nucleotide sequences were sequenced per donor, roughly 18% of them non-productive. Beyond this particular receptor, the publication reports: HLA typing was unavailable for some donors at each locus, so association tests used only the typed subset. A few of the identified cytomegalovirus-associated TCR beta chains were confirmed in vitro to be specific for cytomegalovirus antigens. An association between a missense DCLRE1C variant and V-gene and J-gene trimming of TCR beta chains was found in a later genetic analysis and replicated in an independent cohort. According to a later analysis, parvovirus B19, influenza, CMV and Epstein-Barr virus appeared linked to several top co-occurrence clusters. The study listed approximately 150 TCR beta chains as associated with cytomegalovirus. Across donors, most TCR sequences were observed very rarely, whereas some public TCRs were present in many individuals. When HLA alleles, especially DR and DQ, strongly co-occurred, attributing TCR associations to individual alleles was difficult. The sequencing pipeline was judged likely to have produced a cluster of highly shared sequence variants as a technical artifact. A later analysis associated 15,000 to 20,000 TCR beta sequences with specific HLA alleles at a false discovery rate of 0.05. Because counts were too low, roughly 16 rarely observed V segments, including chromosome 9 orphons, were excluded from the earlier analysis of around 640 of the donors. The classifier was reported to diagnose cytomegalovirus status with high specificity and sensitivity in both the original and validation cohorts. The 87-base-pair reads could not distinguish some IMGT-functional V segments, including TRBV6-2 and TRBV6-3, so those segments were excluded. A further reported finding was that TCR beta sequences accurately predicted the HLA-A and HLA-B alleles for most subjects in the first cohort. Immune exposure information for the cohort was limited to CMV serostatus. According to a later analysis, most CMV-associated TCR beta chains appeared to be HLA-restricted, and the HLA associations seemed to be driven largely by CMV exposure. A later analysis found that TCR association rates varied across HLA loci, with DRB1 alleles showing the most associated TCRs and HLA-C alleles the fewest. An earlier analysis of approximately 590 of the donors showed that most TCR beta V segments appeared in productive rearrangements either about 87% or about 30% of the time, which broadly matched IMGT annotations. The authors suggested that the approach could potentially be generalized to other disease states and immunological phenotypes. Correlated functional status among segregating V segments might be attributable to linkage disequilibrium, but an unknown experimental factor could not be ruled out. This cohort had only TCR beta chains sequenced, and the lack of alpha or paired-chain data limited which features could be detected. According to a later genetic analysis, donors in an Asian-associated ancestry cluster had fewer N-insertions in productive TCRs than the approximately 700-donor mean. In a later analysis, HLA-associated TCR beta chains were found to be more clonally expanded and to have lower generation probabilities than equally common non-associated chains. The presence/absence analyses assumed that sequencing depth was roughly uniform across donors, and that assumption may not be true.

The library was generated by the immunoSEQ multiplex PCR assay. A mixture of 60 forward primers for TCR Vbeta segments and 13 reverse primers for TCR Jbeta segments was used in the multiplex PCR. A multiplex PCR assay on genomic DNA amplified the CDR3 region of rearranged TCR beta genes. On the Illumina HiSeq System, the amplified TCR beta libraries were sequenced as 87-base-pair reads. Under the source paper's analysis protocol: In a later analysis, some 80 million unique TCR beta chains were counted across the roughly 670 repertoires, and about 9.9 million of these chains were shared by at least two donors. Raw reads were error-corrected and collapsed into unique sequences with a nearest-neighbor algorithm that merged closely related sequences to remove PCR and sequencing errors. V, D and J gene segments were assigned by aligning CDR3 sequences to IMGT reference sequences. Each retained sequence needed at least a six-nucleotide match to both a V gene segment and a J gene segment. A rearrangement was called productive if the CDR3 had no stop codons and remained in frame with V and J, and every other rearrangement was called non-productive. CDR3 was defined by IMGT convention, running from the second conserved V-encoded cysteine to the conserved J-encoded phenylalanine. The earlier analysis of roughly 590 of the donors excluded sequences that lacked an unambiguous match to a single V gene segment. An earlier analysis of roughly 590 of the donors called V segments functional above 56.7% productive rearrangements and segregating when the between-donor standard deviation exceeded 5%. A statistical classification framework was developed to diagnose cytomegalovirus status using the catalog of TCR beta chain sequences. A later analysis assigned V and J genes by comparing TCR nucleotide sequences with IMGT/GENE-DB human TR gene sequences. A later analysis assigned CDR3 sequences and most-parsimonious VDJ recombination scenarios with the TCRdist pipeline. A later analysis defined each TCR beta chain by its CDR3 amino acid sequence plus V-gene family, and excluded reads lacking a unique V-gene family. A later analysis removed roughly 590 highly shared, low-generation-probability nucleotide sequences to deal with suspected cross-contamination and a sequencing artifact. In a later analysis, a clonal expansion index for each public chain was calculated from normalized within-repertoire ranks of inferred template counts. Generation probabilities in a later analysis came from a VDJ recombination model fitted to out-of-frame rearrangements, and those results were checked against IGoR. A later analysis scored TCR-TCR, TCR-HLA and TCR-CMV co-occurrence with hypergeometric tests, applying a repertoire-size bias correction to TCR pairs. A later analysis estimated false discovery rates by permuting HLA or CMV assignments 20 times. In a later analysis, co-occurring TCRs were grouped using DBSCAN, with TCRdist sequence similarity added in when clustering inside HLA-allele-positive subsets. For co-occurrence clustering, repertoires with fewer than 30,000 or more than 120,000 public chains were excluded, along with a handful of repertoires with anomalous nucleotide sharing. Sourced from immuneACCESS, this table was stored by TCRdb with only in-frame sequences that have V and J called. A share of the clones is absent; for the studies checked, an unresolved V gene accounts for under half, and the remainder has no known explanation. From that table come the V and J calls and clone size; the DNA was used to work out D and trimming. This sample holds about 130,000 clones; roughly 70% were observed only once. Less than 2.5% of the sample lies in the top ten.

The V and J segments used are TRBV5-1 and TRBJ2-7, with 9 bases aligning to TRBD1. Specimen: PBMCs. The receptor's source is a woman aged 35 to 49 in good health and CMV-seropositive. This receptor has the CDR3 CASSLDGQGSSYEQYF. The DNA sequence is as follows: TGCGCCAGCAGCTTGGACGGACAGGGGTCCTCCTACGAGCAGTACTTC.